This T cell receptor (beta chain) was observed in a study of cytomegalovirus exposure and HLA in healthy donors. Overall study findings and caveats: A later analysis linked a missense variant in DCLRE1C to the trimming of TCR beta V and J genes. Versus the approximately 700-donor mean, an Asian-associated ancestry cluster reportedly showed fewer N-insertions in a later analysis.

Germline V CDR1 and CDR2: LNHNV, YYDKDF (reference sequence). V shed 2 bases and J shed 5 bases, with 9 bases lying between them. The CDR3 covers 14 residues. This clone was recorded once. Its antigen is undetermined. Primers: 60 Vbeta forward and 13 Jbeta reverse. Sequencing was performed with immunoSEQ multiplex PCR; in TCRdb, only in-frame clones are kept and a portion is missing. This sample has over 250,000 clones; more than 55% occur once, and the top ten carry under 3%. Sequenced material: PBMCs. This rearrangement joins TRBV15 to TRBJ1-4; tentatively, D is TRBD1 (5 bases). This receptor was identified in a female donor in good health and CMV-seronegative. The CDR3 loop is CATSRIQGNEKLFF. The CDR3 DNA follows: TGTGCCACCAGCAGAATCCAGGGAAATGAAAAACTGTTTTTT. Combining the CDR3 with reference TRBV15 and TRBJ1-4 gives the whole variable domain DAMVIQNPRYQVTQFGKPVTLSCSQTLNHNVMYWYQQKSSQAPKLLFHYYDKDFNNEADTPDNFQSRRPNTSFCFLDIRSPGLGDTAMYLCATSRIQGNEKLFFGSGTQLSVL.